Shown below are 14 T cell receptor beta chains from a single sample sequenced in a study of cytomegalovirus exposure and HLA in healthy donors. 13 Jbeta primers and 60 Vbeta primers were used for the PCR. Sequenced by immunoSEQ multiplex PCR; TCRdb stores in-frame clones only, minus some. This sample has 200,000 to 250,000 clones; around 83% occur once, and the top ten carry around 2.7%. Input material: PBMCs. Source of these receptors: a woman in her thirties or forties in good health and CMV-seronegative.

The chain uses TRBV18 and TRBJ1-1, with D maybe TRBD1 (5 bases). The CDR3 consists of 12 residues. The V gene lost 2 bases and the J gene lost 11 bases, with 12 bases spanning the gap. Germline V gene lookup returns CDR1 KGHSH and CDR2 LQKENI. The CDR3 loop reads CASSPLSGQAFF. The DNA of the CDR3 is TGTGCCAGCTCACCATTATCAGGGCAGGCTTTCTTT.

V is TRBV4-2 and J is TRBJ2-7; TRBD2 matches at 13 bases. CDR3 size: 16 residues. With V trimmed by 2 bases and J by 2 bases, 3 bases remained unmatched. The germline gives CDR1 LGHNA, CDR2 YNFKEQ. CDR3 loop: CASSQLGLAGAYEQYF. Written as DNA, the CDR3 is TGTGCCAGCAGCCAACTCGGACTAGCGGGAGCCTACGAGCAGTACTTC.

J is TRBJ2-1 and V is TRBV2; D is unclear. V lost 7 bases to trimming and J lost 3 bases, with 4 bases between them. CDR1 is SNHLY and CDR2 is FYNNEI in the germline V gene. The CDR3 covers 11 residues. CDR3: CASTSYNEQFF. The CDR3 DNA reads as TGTGCCAGCACCAGCTACAATGAGCAGTTCTTC.

This clone was found once. CDR3: CASSGLGVGETQYF. Written as DNA, the CDR3 is TGTGCCAGCAGCGGGCTGGGAGTGGGTGAGACCCAGTACTTC. The chain recombines TRBV5-6 with TRBJ2-5, with D maybe TRBD2 (5 bases). CDR3 size: 14 residues. The germline gives CDR1 SGHDT, CDR2 YYEEEE. Between the trimmed V and J ends, which lost 4 bases and 5 bases, there was a span of 15 bases.

The rearrangement uses TRBV4-1 and TRBJ1-1; the match to TRBD1 covers 7 bases. The CDR3 runs to 17 residues. V shed 2 bases, J shed 4 bases, and the junction held 13 bases outside the gene matches. Per germline, CDR1 MGHRA and CDR2 YSYEKL. The CDR3 DNA is TGCGCCAGCAGCCAACCTAGAAGGGGGCTTTACGGCACTGAAGCTTTCTTT. This encodes CASSQPRRGLYGTEAFF.

The V call is TRBV5-4, the J call TRBJ2-2, with TRBD2 matching 8 bases. J lost 6 bases, V lost 0 bases, and 10 bases had no gene match. This CDR3 contains 17 residues. The germline CDR1 and CDR2 sequences are SGHNT and YYREEE (reference sequence). This CDR3 is CASSLATSGRRAGELFF. In DNA form, the CDR3 reads TGTGCCAGCAGCTTGGCCACGAGCGGGAGAAGGGCCGGGGAGCTGTTTTTT.

In this sample, this clone turned up once. V and J are TRBV9 and TRBJ2-1; 13 bases are shared with TRBD2. This CDR3 region has 16 residues. V dropped 4 bases and J dropped 4; count of bases not matched to a gene: 5. Germline V CDR1 and CDR2: SGDLS, YYNGEE. CDR3 amino acids: CASSPRLAGGYNEQFF. The CDR3 nucleotides are TGTGCCAGCAGCCCACGACTAGCGGGGGGTTACAATGAGCAGTTCTTC.

The rearrangement links TRBV5-1 to TRBJ1-2; weak D call: TRBD1 (5 bases). The CDR3 loop spans 15 amino acids. Per the germline V gene, CDR1 is SGHRS and CDR2 is YFSETQ. The V end was cut by 0 bases, the J end by 4 bases, with 13 bases between. CDR3 protein: CASSLAAGIGYGYTF. Here the CDR3 DNA reads TGCGCCAGCAGCTTGGCGGCAGGGATTGGCTATGGCTACACCTTC. Filled out from reference TRBV5-1 and TRBJ1-2, the complete variable domain reads KAGVTQTPRYLIKTRGQQVTLSCSPISGHRSVSWYQQTPGQGLQFLFEYFSETQRNKGNFPGRFSGRQFSNSRSEMNVSTLELGDSALYLCASSLAAGIGYGYTFGSGTRLTVV.

The chain joins TRBV11-3 to TRBJ2-2; 9 nucleotides match TRBD2. This CDR3 is 15 amino acids long. J gave up 2 bases and V 5 bases, and 3 bases lay outside the gene matches. Germline V CDR1 and CDR2: SGHNT, YENEEA. CDR3 sequence reads: CASSPGLANTGELFF. CDR3 nucleotides: TGTGCCAGCAGCCCGGGACTAGCCAACACCGGGGAGCTGTTTTTT.

This clone was seen only a few times. J is TRBJ2-3 and V is TRBV10-1; TRBD2 might be the D (5 bases). The germline V gene encodes CDR1 WNHNN and CDR2 SYGVQD (reference sequence). This CDR3 comprises 12 residues. Trimming took off 7 bases at V and 6 bases at J, with 11 bases between the two ends. CDR3 nucleotides: TGCGCCAGCACAGGCACGGGGGATACGCAGTATTTT. Protein product: CASTGTGDTQYF.

This sequence joins TRBV13 and TRBJ2-3, with 9 bases matching TRBD1. CDR1 is PRHDT and CDR2 is FYEKMQ in the germline V gene (reference sequence). The CDR3 loop spans 16 amino acids. The V gene end was trimmed by 5 bases and the J gene end by 3 bases; junction bases not matched to a gene: 9. CDR3 sequence (DNA): TGTGCCAGCAGCCCCCCTTGGGACAGGGAGACAGATACGCAGTATTTT. Encoded protein: CASSPPWDRETDTQYF. Full variable domain (remainder filled in from reference TRBV13 and TRBJ2-3): AAGVIQSPRHLIKEKRETATLKCYPIPRHDTVYWYQQGPGQDPQFLISFYEKMQSDKGSIPDRFSAQQFSDYHSELNMSSLELGDSALYFCASSPPWDRETDTQYFGPGTRLTVL.

CDR3 sequence reads: CASSPGTSGVQETQYF. CDR3 DNA: TGTGCCAGCTCACCAGGGACTAGCGGGGTCCAAGAGACCCAGTACTTC. The chain uses TRBV18 and TRBJ2-5; 13 nucleotides line up with TRBD2. The CDR3 consists of 16 residues. V shed 2 bases and J 1 base; nucleotides not matched to a gene: 1. The germline V gene encodes CDR1 KGHSH and CDR2 LQKENI.

This clone has only one observation. The chain couples TRBV5-1 to TRBJ2-7; a weak D match, TRBD2 (5 bases). The V end lost 4 bases, the J end lost 7 bases, and 24 bases lay between the germline ends. The CDR3 runs to 16 residues. Germline V CDR1 and CDR2: SGHRS, YFSETQ. The CDR3 DNA sequence: TGCGCCAGCAGCCTGGCTAGTACAACCTTACCGGGGGAGCAGTACTTC. Translated, it gives CASSLASTTLPGEQYF. The complete variable domain, with remaining parts taken from reference TRBV5-1 and TRBJ2-7, reads KAGVTQTPRYLIKTRGQQVTLSCSPISGHRSVSWYQQTPGQGLQFLFEYFSETQRNKGNFPGRFSGRQFSNSRSEMNVSTLELGDSALYLCASSLASTTLPGEQYFGPGTRLTVT.

With respect to this clone: Other DNA sequences in the sample encode the same CDR3. The chain recombines TRBV27 with TRBJ1-1; maybe TRBD1 (5 bases). The CDR3 has 14 residues. V lost 2 bases to trimming and J lost 0 bases, with 7 bases between them. Germline loops: CDR1 MNHEY, CDR2 SMNVEV (reference sequence). Written as DNA, the CDR3 is TGTGCCAGCAGTTTAGGGGGGTTGAACACTGAAGCTTTCTTT. It specifies CASSLGGLNTEAFF.